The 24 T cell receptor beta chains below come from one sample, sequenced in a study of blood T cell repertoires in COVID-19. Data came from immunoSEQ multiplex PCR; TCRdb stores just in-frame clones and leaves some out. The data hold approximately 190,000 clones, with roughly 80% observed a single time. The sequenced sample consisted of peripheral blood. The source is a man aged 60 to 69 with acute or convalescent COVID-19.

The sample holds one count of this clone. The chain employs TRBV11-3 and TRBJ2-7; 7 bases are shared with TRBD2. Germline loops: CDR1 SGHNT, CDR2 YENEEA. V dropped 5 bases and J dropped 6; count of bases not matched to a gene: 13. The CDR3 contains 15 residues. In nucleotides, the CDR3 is TGTGCCAGCAGCCGTACAGTGGGGGGGAGAGGCGAGCAGTACTTC. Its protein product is CASSRTVGGRGEQYF. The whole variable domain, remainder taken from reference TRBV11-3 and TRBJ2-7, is EAGVVQSPRYKIIEKKQPVAFWCNPISGHNTLYWYLQNLGQGPELLIRYENEEAVDDSQLPKDRFSAERLKGVDSTLKIQPAELGDSAVYLCASSRTVGGRGEQYFGPGTRLTVT.

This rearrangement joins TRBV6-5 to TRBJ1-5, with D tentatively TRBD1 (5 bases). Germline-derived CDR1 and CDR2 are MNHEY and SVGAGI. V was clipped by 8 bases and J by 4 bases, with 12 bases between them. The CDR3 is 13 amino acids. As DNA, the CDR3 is TGTGCCAGCGTGCAGGGCGTTAATCAGCCCCAGCATTTT. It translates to CASVQGVNQPQHF.

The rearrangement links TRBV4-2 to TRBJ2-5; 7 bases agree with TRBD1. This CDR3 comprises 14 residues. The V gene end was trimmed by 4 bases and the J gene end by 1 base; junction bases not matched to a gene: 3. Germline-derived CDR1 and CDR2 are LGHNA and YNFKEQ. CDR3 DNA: TGTGCCAGCAGCCGACAGGGCGTCCAAGAGACCCAGTACTTC. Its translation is CASSRQGVQETQYF.

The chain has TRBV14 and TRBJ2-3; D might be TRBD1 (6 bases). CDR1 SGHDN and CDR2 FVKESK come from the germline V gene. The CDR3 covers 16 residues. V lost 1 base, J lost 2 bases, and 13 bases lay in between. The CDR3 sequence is CASSQGVGANTDTQYF. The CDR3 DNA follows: TGTGCCAGCAGCCAAGGTGTGGGGGCCAACACAGATACGCAGTATTTT.

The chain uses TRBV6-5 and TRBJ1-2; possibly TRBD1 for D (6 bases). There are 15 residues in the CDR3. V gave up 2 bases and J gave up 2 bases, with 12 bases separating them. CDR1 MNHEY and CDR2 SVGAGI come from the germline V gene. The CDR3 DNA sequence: TGTGCCAGCAGTTACACGTCGACAGGAAACTATGGCTACACCTTC. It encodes CASSYTSTGNYGYTF.

CDR3 coding DNA: TGTGCCAGCCTTATACTAAACCACCTCTACAATGAGCAGTTCTTC. The encoded protein is CASLILNHLYNEQFF. The rearrangement joins TRBV7-9 to TRBJ2-1; D remains unclear. Looked up from germline, CDR1 is SEHNR and CDR2 is FQNEAQ (reference sequence). This CDR3 contains 15 residues. V was pared by 8 bases and J by 3 bases, with 17 bases between.

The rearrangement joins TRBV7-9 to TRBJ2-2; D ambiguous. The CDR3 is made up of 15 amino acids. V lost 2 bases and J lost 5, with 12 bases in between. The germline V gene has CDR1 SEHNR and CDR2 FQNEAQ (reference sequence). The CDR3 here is CASSLNRRDTGELFF. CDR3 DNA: TGTGCCAGCAGCTTAAACAGACGCGATACCGGGGAGCTGTTTTTT.

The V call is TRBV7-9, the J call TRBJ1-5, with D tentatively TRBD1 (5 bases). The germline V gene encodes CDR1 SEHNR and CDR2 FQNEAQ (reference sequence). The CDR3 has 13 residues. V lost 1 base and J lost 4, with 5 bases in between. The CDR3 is CASSLGQNQPQHF. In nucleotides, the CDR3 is TGTGCCAGCAGCTTAGGACAGAATCAGCCCCAGCATTTT.

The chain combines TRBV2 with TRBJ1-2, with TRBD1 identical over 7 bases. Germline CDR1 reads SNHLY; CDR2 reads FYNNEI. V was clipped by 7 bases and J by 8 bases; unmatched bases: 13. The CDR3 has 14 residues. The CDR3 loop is CASKRGRDLWGYTF. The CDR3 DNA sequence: TGTGCCAGCAAAAGGGGGCGCGATCTCTGGGGCTACACCTTC.

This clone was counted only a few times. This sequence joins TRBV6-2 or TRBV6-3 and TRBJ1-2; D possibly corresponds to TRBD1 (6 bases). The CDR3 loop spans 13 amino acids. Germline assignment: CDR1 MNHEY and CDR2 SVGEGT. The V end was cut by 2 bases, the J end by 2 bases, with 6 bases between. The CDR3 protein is CASSYGQNYGYTF. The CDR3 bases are TGTGCCAGCAGTTACGGACAGAACTATGGCTACACCTTC.

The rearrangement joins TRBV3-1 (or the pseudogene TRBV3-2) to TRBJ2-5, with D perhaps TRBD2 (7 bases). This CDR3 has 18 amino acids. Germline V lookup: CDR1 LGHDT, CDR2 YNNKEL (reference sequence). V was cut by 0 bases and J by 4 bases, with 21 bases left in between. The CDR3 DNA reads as TGTGCCAGCAGCCAAGATTTGAAAATACGGGGGGCCCCAGAGACCCAGTACTTC. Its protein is CASSQDLKIRGAPETQYF.

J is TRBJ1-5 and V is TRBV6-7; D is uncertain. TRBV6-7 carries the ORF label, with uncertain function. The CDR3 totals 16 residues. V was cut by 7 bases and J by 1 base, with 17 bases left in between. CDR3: CASTATSTKSNQPQHF. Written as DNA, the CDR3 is TGTGCCAGCACGGCGACAAGTACAAAGAGCAATCAGCCCCAGCATTTT.

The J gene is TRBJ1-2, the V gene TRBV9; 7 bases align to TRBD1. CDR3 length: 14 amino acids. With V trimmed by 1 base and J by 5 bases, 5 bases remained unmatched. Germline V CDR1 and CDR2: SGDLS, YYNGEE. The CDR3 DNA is TGTGCCAGCAGCGTACAATCGACAGGGTATGGCTACACCTTC. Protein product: CASSVQSTGYGYTF.

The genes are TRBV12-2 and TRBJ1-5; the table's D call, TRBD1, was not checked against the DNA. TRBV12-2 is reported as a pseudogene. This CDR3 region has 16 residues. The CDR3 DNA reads TGTGCAAGTCGCTCCCCCCCCAGGAAAAGCAATCAGCCCCAGCATTTT. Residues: CASRSPPRKSNQPQHF.

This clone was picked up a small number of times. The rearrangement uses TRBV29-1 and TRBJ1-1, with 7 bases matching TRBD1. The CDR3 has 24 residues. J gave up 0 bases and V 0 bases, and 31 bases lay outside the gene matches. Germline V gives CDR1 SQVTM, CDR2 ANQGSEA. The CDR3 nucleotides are TGCAGCGTTGAAGAGCTCTTTCGACAGGGTGATACCCCTTACCCGGGACTCATGAACACTGAAGCTTTCTTT. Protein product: CSVEELFRQGDTPYPGLMNTEAFF.

CDR3: CASSLGLMNTEAFF. In nucleotides, the CDR3 is TGTGCCAGCAGCTTAGGACTTATGAACACTGAAGCTTTCTTT. The chain uses TRBV7-2 and TRBJ1-1; D gene uncertain. Germline V gives CDR1 SGHTA, CDR2 FQGNSA. The CDR3 contains 14 residues. With 1 base removed from V and 0 bases from J, the gap between germline ends came to 6 bases. Full variable domain (missing parts from reference TRBV7-2 and TRBJ1-1): GAGVSQSPSNKVTEKGKDVELRCDPISGHTALYWYRQSLGQGLEFLIYFQGNSAPDKSGLPSDRFSAERTGGSVSTLTIQRTQQEDSAVYLCASSLGLMNTEAFFGQGTRLTVV.

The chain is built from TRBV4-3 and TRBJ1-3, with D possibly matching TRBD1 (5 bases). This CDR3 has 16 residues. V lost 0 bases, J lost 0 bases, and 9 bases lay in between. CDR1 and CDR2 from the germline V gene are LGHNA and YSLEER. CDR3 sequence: CASSQDDQGSGNTIYF. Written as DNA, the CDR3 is TGCGCCAGCAGCCAAGATGATCAGGGCTCTGGAAACACCATATATTTT.

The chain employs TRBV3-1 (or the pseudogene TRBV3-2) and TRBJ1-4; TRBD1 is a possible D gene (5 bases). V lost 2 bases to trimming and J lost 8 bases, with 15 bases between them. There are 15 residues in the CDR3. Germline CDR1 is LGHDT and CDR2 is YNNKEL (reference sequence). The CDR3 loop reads CASSQPRGSGEKLFF. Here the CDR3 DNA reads TGTGCCAGCAGCCAACCCCGTGGGTCAGGGGAAAAACTGTTTTTT.

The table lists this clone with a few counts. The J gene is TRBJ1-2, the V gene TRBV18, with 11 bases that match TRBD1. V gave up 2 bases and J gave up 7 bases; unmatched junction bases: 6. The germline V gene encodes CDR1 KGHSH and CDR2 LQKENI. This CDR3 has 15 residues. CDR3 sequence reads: CASSPAWDRGTGYTF. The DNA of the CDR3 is TGTGCCAGCTCACCAGCCTGGGACAGGGGGACTGGCTACACCTTC.

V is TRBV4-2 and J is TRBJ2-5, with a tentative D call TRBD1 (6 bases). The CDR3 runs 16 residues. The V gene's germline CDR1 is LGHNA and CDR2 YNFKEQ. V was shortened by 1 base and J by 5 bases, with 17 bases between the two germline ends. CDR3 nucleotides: TGTGCCAGCAGCCAAGGGGGGTCGACAGGTGCCGAGACCCAGTACTTC. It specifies CASSQGGSTGAETQYF.

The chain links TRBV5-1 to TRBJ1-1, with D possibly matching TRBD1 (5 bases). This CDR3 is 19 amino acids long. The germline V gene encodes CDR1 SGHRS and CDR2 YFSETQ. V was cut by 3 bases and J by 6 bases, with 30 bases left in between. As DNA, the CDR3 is TGCGCCAGCAGCTCCTCCACGAGAAACAGGTTTTTACGGTTCTCTGAAGCTTTCTTT. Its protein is CASSSSTRNRFLRFSEAFF.

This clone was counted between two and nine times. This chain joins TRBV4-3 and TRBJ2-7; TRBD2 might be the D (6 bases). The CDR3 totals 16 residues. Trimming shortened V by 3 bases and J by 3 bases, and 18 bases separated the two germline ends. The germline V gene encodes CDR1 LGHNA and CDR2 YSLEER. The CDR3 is CASSQVHRGGGYEQYF. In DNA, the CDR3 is TGCGCCAGCAGCCAGGTCCACCGGGGAGGAGGCTACGAGCAGTACTTC.

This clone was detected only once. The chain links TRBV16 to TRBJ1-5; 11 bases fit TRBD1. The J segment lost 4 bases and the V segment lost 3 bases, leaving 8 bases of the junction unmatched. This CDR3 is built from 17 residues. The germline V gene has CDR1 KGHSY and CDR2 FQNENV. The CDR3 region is CASSHRDRGSRNQPQHF. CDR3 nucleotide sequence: TGTGCCAGCAGCCACCGGGACAGGGGGTCGAGAAATCAGCCCCAGCATTTT.

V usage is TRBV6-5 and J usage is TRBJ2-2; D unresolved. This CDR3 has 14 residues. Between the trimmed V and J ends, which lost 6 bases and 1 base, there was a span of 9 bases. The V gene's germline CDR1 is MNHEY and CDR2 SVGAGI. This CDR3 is CASRSQRNTGELFF. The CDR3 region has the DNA TGTGCCAGCAGGTCACAGAGGAACACCGGGGAGCTGTTTTTT.